This passage covers 23 T cell receptor beta chains from one sample sequenced in a study of blood T cell repertoires in COVID-19. Assay: immunoSEQ multiplex PCR; the TCRdb copy retains only in-frame clones and omits some. Of approximately 64,000 clones listed, over 75% are singletons. The sequenced material came from peripheral blood. The receptors were gathered from an older woman with COVID-19, enrolled during active disease.

The V call is TRBV3-1 (or the pseudogene TRBV3-2), the J call TRBJ1-5; possibly TRBD1 for D (5 bases). The V and J ends lost 3 bases and 6 bases respectively, with 12 bases between them. The CDR3 is 14 amino acids. CDR1 and CDR2 from the germline V gene are LGHDT and YNNKEL (reference sequence). CDR3 sequence reads: CASSQGDGGQPQHF. The CDR3 DNA is TGTGCCAGCAGCCAGGGCGACGGGGGTCAGCCCCAGCATTTT.

The rearrangement joins TRBV7-7 to TRBJ2-3; 8 positions agree with TRBD1. The trim removed 4 bases at V and 1 base at J, leaving 22 bases unmatched. Per the germline V gene, CDR1 is SSHAT and CDR2 is FNYEAQ (reference sequence). The CDR3 has 21 residues. CDR3 sequence reads: CASSSRYLPGQVVWGTDTQYF. The CDR3 nucleotides read TGTGCCAGCAGCTCACGGTATTTACCGGGACAGGTGGTATGGGGCACAGATACGCAGTATTTT. The full variable domain, with the rest looked up from reference TRBV7-7 and TRBJ2-3, is GAGVSQSPRYKVTKRGQDVTLRCDPISSHATLYWYQQALGQGPEFLTYFNYEAQPDKSGLPSDRFSAERPEGSISTLTIQRTEQRDSAMYRCASSSRYLPGQVVWGTDTQYFGPGTRLTVL.

This chain uses TRBV7-9 with TRBJ2-5, with D perhaps TRBD1 (6 bases). CDR3 length: 15 amino acids. Trimming shortened V by 6 bases and J by 5 bases, and 19 bases separated the two germline ends. CDR1 is SEHNR, CDR2 FQNEAQ, per germline (reference sequence). In nucleotides, the CDR3 is TGTGCCAGCAGACCTCCCCGACAGGAAGGGGAGACCCAGTACTTC. Amino acids: CASRPPRQEGETQYF.

The chain carries TRBV6-2 or TRBV6-3 and TRBJ2-7; weak D call: TRBD2 (6 bases). The CDR3 sequence is 15 residues long. CDR1 is MNHEY and CDR2 is SVGEGT in the germline V gene. Trimming left V 2 bases short and J 0 bases short, with 11 bases between. This CDR3 is CASSYRIGSSYEQYF. The CDR3 coding sequence is TGTGCCAGCAGTTACAGGATCGGGAGCTCCTACGAGCAGTACTTC.

This rearrangement joins TRBV4-1 to TRBJ2-1; tentative D call: TRBD2 (5 bases). V was cut by 0 bases and J by 8 bases, with 14 bases left in between. This CDR3 has 15 amino acids. Germline CDR1 is MGHRA and CDR2 is YSYEKL. The CDR3 nucleotides read TGCGCCAGCAGCCAAGATGGCGGGCGAACGGATGAGCAGTTCTTC. Its translation is CASSQDGGRTDEQFF.

This chain uses TRBV7-2 with TRBJ2-5; 9 bases agree with TRBD2. Germline assignment: CDR1 SGHTA and CDR2 FQGNSA. V shed 2 bases, J shed 2 bases, and the junction held 9 bases outside the gene matches. The CDR3 has 17 amino acids. CDR3 residues: CASSLNGGRVKQETQYF. The CDR3, as DNA: TGTGCCAGCAGCTTAAATGGCGGGAGGGTAAAACAAGAGACCCAGTACTTC.

CDR3: CASSLSGEQYF. CDR3 in DNA: TGTGCCAGCAGCTTATCCGGGGAGCAGTACTTC. The gene calls are TRBV5-4 and TRBJ2-7; D is uncertain. This CDR3 has 11 residues. Per germline, CDR1 SGHNT and CDR2 YYREEE (reference sequence). The germline V and J ends were trimmed by 2 bases and 7 bases, with 7 bases remaining between them.

The rearrangement uses TRBV10-3 and TRBJ2-7; D might be TRBD2 (6 bases). V was trimmed by 6 bases and J by 2 bases, leaving 20 bases between them. Germline V lookup: CDR1 ENHRY, CDR2 SYGVKD. The CDR3 consists of 16 residues. The CDR3 loop is CAISLPGGSGPYEQYF. For the CDR3, the DNA is TGTGCCATCAGCCTGCCCGGGGGTAGCGGCCCCTACGAGCAGTACTTC.

The chain recombines TRBV30 with TRBJ1-3; D remains unclear. Germline V gives CDR1 GTSNPN, CDR2 SVGIG (reference sequence). The V end was cut by 2 bases, the J end by 2 bases, with 13 bases between. The CDR3 runs 15 residues. The CDR3 nucleotides read TGTGCCTGGAGTTTCGCAGGAAACACTGGAAACACCATATATTTT. Its protein product is CAWSFAGNTGNTIYF.

The chain recombines TRBV7-9 with TRBJ1-1; 12 bases map to TRBD1. Germline values: CDR1 SEHNR, CDR2 FQNEAQ (reference sequence). This CDR3 comprises 15 residues. Trimming cost V 5 bases and J 6 bases; bases outside gene matches: 7. The CDR3, as DNA: TGTGCCAGCAGCGCGCCGGGACAGGGGGCCTCTGAAGCTTTCTTT. Residues: CASSAPGQGASEAFF.

The count of this clone is one. The gene calls are TRBV6-5 and TRBJ2-1; TRBD2 is a possible D gene (5 bases). The CDR3 has 13 residues. V lost 2 bases, J lost 7 bases, and 9 bases lay in between. CDR1 is MNHEY and CDR2 is SVGAGI in the germline V gene. CDR3 region: CASSYDSGNEQFF. CDR3 nucleotides: TGTGCCAGCAGTTACGACTCGGGGAATGAGCAGTTCTTC.

The rearrangement joins TRBV4-1 to TRBJ1-6; 7 bases map to TRBD1. The CDR3 consists of 17 residues. The V gene's germline CDR1 is MGHRA and CDR2 YSYEKL. V dropped 2 bases and J dropped 7; count of bases not matched to a gene: 11. The CDR3, as DNA: TGCGCCAGCAGCCAAAGTGGGGACAGCGGATCCAATTCACCCCTCCACTTT. Its protein is CASSQSGDSGSNSPLHF.

The sample holds a few counts of this clone. This chain links TRBV6-5 with TRBJ2-5, with D possibly being TRBD1 (6 bases). Germline CDR1 MNHEY, CDR2 SVGAGI. Trimming removed 6 bases from V and 9 bases from J, with 17 bases in between. This CDR3 has 13 amino acids. The CDR3 spells CASSETGLGAQYF. The CDR3 bases are TGTGCCAGCAGCGAGACAGGCCTAGGGGCCCAGTACTTC.

This rearrangement joins TRBV23-1 to TRBJ2-7; D perhaps matches TRBD1 (6 bases). TRBV23-1 counts as an open reading frame of uncertain function. Trimming took 6 bases from V and 6 from J, leaving 21 bases between them. The CDR3 contains 15 residues. DNA of the CDR3: TGCGCCAGCAGCGTTACGGCCAAAACAGGGTGCGAGCAGTACTTC. Translating it yields CASSVTAKTGCEQYF.

J is TRBJ2-3 and V is TRBV7-2; D possibly corresponds to TRBD2 (6 bases). There are 12 residues in the CDR3. V was pared by 8 bases and J by 2 bases, with 8 bases between. The germline gives CDR1 SGHTA, CDR2 FQGNSA. The CDR3 DNA sequence: TGTGCCAGCGGGACTTACACAGATACGCAGTATTTT. Its protein product is CASGTYTDTQYF.

The rearrangement links TRBV18 to TRBJ1-1; 7 nucleotides agree with TRBD1. The CDR3 extends over 14 amino acids. CDR1 KGHSH and CDR2 LQKENI come from the germline V gene. Trimming cost V 5 bases and J 5 bases; bases outside gene matches: 8. The CDR3 nucleotides are TGTGCCAGCTCATCCACAGCAGGGGGTACTGAAGCTTTCTTT. The encoded protein is CASSSTAGGTEAFF.

This sequence joins TRBV14 and TRBJ2-2, with D hard to call. There are 13 residues in the CDR3. Between the trimmed V and J ends, which lost 5 bases and 5 bases, there was a span of 9 bases. CDR1 and CDR2 (germline): SGHDN, FVKESK. The CDR3 region is CASSEGGTGELFF. CDR3 nucleotides: TGTGCCAGCAGCGAAGGCGGAACCGGGGAGCTGTTTTTT.

The chain carries TRBV29-1 and TRBJ1-2, with 9 bases fitting TRBD1. The CDR3 contains 11 residues. CDR1 and CDR2 from the germline V gene are SQVTM and ANQGSEA. Trimming at V came to 5 bases and at J to 6 bases, leaving 1 base not matched to a gene. The DNA of the CDR3 is TGCAGCGTTAGGGACAGGGATGGCTACACCTTC. This sequence encodes CSVRDRDGYTF.

V usage is TRBV28 and J usage is TRBJ2-3, with TRBD2 matching over 10 bases. After removal of 4 bases from V and 3 bases from J, the junction contained 7 bases not matched to a gene. Germline-derived CDR1 and CDR2 are MDHEN and SYDVKM. This CDR3 region has 16 residues. CDR3 protein: CASSSPSGSETDTQYF. The CDR3 DNA reads TGTGCCAGCAGTTCACCTAGCGGGAGTGAGACAGATACGCAGTATTTT. The whole variable domain, filled in from reference TRBV28 and TRBJ2-3, reads DVKVTQSSRYLVKRTGEKVFLECVQDMDHENMFWYRQDPGLGLRLIYFSYDVKMKEKGDIPEGYSVSREKKERFSLILESASTNQTSMYLCASSSPSGSETDTQYFGPGTRLTVL.

The chain has TRBV12-3 or TRBV12-4 and TRBJ2-1, with D perhaps matching TRBD2 (6 bases). V shed 4 bases and J shed 9 bases, with 10 bases lying between them. The CDR3 consists of 12 residues. Written as DNA, the CDR3 is TGTGCCAGCAGTTCGGGAGCTGGTGAGCAGTTCTTC. It translates to CASSSGAGEQFF.

This chain connects TRBV19 to TRBJ2-1; 8 bases line up with TRBD2. Germline CDR1 reads LNHDA; CDR2 reads SQIVND (reference sequence). The V segment lost 3 bases and the J segment 8 bases; nucleotides outside the gene matches: 9. CDR3 length: 15 amino acids. The CDR3 region has the DNA TGTGCCAGTAGTATCGGCGGGGGGCGGTGGGATGAGCAGTTCTTC. This encodes CASSIGGGRWDEQFF.

CDR3 sequence (DNA): TGTGCCAGTAGTACGAGACTAGCGGGGGGCCTGACGAATGAGCAGTTCTTC. Encoded protein: CASSTRLAGGLTNEQFF. J is TRBJ2-1 and V is TRBV19; 13 bases fit TRBD2. The CDR3 extends over 17 amino acids. Germline CDR1 and CDR2: LNHDA and SQIVND (reference sequence). J gave up 7 bases and V 4 bases, and 10 bases lay outside the gene matches.

Details on this clone: The junction differs from germline at one of its ends, possibly a read error. The V and J genes are TRBV2 and TRBJ2-5, with a tentative D call TRBD1 (6 bases). The CDR3 spans 13 residues. Germline V gene lookup returns CDR1 SNHLY and CDR2 FYNNEI. In DNA, the CDR3 is TGTGTCAGCAGTGGACAGCCCCAAGAGACCCAGTACTTC. Its translation is CVSSGQPQETQYF.